Below are 19 T cell receptor beta chains sequenced from a single sample in a study of CD8 T cells in Susac syndrome. An input of about 0.45 to 1 ug of RNA was subjected to reverse transcription using random hexamers. TCRdb reprocessed the immunoSEQ multiplex PCR reads via MiXCR and lists one record per CDR3 protein. The table shows around 200,000 distinct CDR3 sequences, with about 95% occurring only once. The sample consisted of CD4+ T cells from PBMCs. The receptors were gathered from a human donor with Susac syndrome.

The chain employs TRBV28 and TRBJ1-6, with D possibly matching TRBD1 (5 bases). CDR3 size: 14 residues. The V gene's germline CDR1 is MDHEN and CDR2 SYDVKM. With 6 bases removed from V and 0 bases from J, the gap between germline ends came to 6 bases. Written as DNA, the CDR3 is TGTGCCAGCAGGGGGGGCTCCTATAATTCACCCCTCCACTTT. This gives the protein CASRGGSYNSPLHF.

CDR3 amino acids: CASSSFGRNNEQFF. CDR3 coding DNA: TGTGCCAGCAGTTCCTTCGGACGCAACAATGAGCAGTTCTTC. J is TRBJ2-1 and V is TRBV12-3 or TRBV12-4; D gene ambiguous. Between the trimmed V and J ends, which lost 4 bases and 5 bases, there was a span of 12 bases. The CDR3 contains 14 residues.

The chain recombines TRBV7-8 with TRBJ2-5; D is possibly TRBD2 (6 bases). The V gene lost 0 bases and the J gene lost 2 bases, with 13 bases spanning the gap. This CDR3 has 16 amino acids. Looked up from germline, CDR1 is SGHVS and CDR2 is FQNEAQ. CDR3 sequence reads: CASSLARWRDQETQYF. The DNA for the CDR3 is TGTGCCAGCAGCTTAGCGAGGTGGAGGGATCAAGAGACCCAGTACTTC. The full variable domain, its missing parts supplied by reference TRBV7-8 and TRBJ2-5, is GAGVSQSPRYKVAKRGQDVALRCDPISGHVSLFWYQQALGQGPEFLTYFQNEAQLDKSGLPSDRFFAERPEGSVSTLKIQRTQQEDSAVYLCASSLARWRDQETQYFGPGTRLLVL.

This clonotype was seen once. This sequence joins TRBV12-3 or TRBV12-4 and TRBJ1-2; D gene unclear. This CDR3 has 11 residues. V shed 4 bases and J shed 5 bases, with 5 bases lying between them. This CDR3 reads CASSSAYGYTF. The DNA for the CDR3 is TGTGCCAGCAGTTCCGCTTATGGCTACACCTTC.

The rearrangement joins TRBV6-2 or TRBV6-3 to TRBJ2-7; D is unresolved. Germline CDR1 MNHEY, CDR2 SVGEGT. The CDR3 covers 13 residues. Trimming pared 5 bases from V and 4 bases from J, leaving 12 bases between. The CDR3 region has the DNA TGTGCCAGCAGTCCACATGACCTATACGAGCAGTACTTC. It translates to CASSPHDLYEQYF.

The chain is built from TRBV5-1 and TRBJ1-1, with D unclear. This CDR3 comprises 13 residues. V shed 9 bases and J shed 3 bases, with 15 bases lying between them. Germline loops: CDR1 SGHRS, CDR2 YFSETQ. CDR3 in amino acids: CATRYVRDTEAFF. The CDR3 DNA sequence: TGCGCCACCCGCTACGTGCGGGACACTGAAGCTTTCTTT.

The chain carries TRBV20-1 and TRBJ1-5, with D hard to call. V lost 3 bases, J lost 2 bases, and 5 bases lay in between. Germline lookup yields CDR1 DFQATT and CDR2 SNEGSKA (reference sequence). The CDR3 covers 12 residues. The CDR3 nucleotides are TGCAGTGCTAGGGACCGCAATCAGCCCCAGCATTTT. Encoded protein: CSARDRNQPQHF.

The V gene is TRBV4-2, the J gene TRBJ1-1; D is unresolved. Germline V gene sequence: CDR1 LGHNA, CDR2 YNFKEQ. The V and J ends lost 1 base and 4 bases respectively, with 10 bases between them. This CDR3 region has 14 residues. The CDR3 sequence is CASSQVRRVTEAFF. In DNA, the CDR3 is TGTGCCAGCAGCCAAGTCCGGAGGGTCACTGAAGCTTTCTTT.

The chain employs TRBV20-1 and TRBJ1-4, with 12 bases fitting TRBD1. The CDR3 consists of 15 residues. The germline CDR1 and CDR2 sequences are DFQATT and SNEGSKA (reference sequence). Trimming removed 4 bases from V and 8 bases from J; junction bases left unmatched: 8. The CDR3 loop reads CSAMGQGARIEKLFF. CDR3 bases: TGCAGTGCTATGGGACAGGGGGCGAGGATCGAAAAACTGTTTTTT.

The genes are TRBV7-9 and TRBJ1-1; D not resolved. Germline V gene lookup returns CDR1 SEHNR and CDR2 FQNEAQ (reference sequence). CDR3 length equals 14 residues. Deletions cut 5 bases from V and 1 base from J, with 11 bases between. CDR3 region: CASSPNRENTEAFF. The CDR3, as DNA: TGTGCCAGCAGCCCGAACAGAGAGAACACTGAAGCTTTCTTT. The full variable domain, rest sourced from reference TRBV7-9 and TRBJ1-1, is DTGVSQNPRHKITKRGQNVTFRCDPISEHNRLYWYRQTLGQGPEFLTYFQNEAQLEKSRLLSDRFSAERPKGSFSTLEIQRTEQGDSAMYLCASSPNRENTEAFFGQGTRLTVV.

The chain combines TRBV6-2 or TRBV6-3 with TRBJ2-7; D unclear. The germline CDR1 and CDR2 sequences are MNHEY and SVGEGT. The V gene lost 6 bases and the J gene lost 4 bases, with 16 bases spanning the gap. The CDR3 covers 14 residues. The CDR3 here is CASSLRRDRYEQYF. CDR3 in DNA: TGTGCCAGCAGCCTCCGAAGGGATAGATACGAGCAGTACTTC.

The genes are TRBV29-1 and TRBJ1-2; D remains ambiguous. Germline lookup yields CDR1 SQVTM and CDR2 ANQGSEA. Trimming took off 3 bases at V and 0 bases at J, with 5 bases between the two ends. This CDR3 contains 12 residues. The CDR3 sequence: CSVDKSNYGYTF. In DNA, the CDR3 is TGCAGCGTTGATAAATCTAACTATGGCTACACCTTC.

This chain uses TRBV15 with TRBJ1-1; 7 bases align to TRBD1. J lost 10 bases, V lost 0 bases, and 2 bases had no gene match. CDR3 size: 12 residues. CDR1 is LNHNV, CDR2 YYDKDF, per germline (reference sequence). CDR3 protein: CATSRDWTGAFF. The CDR3 DNA follows: TGTGCCACCAGCAGAGATTGGACAGGAGCTTTCTTT.

V gene TRBV4-3 combines with J gene TRBJ2-1; 12 nucleotides line up with TRBD2. With 5 bases clipped from V and 8 bases from J, the junction kept 7 bases outside the gene matches. The germline V gene encodes CDR1 LGHNA and CDR2 YSLEER. This CDR3 is built from 15 residues. The CDR3 loop is CASSALAGGDDEQFF. In nucleotides, the CDR3 is TGCGCCAGCAGCGCCCTAGCGGGAGGGGACGATGAGCAGTTCTTC.

The V and J genes are TRBV7-9 and TRBJ1-6, with D tentatively TRBD1 (6 bases). V was trimmed by 0 bases and J by 5 bases, leaving 8 bases between them. CDR1 SEHNR and CDR2 FQNEAQ come from the germline V gene (reference sequence). The CDR3 length is 15 residues. CDR3 protein: CASSLAQGHNSPLHF. Written as DNA, the CDR3 is TGTGCCAGCAGCTTAGCTCAGGGGCATAATTCACCCCTCCACTTT.

The chain recombines TRBV29-1 with TRBJ1-5; D not certain. The germline CDR1 and CDR2 sequences are SQVTM and ANQGSEA. This CDR3 is 12 amino acids long. Trimming stripped 4 bases from V and 6 bases from J, with 10 bases between. The CDR3 spells CSVAGMGQPQHF. The CDR3 nucleotides are TGCAGCGTTGCCGGGATGGGTCAGCCCCAGCATTTT.

This chain uses TRBV7-2 with TRBJ2-5; 8 bases map to TRBD2. The length of the CDR3 is 14 residues. Germline CDR1 and CDR2: SGHTA and FQGNSA. The J segment lost 2 bases and the V segment lost 6 bases, leaving 5 bases of the junction unmatched. CDR3: CASSPERGQETQYF. The CDR3 DNA is TGTGCCAGCAGTCCAGAGCGGGGGCAAGAGACCCAGTACTTC.

This chain links TRBV4-2 with TRBJ2-3; 8 bases are a match to TRBD2. The germline CDR1 and CDR2 sequences are LGHNA and YNFKEQ. The CDR3 is 16 residues long. V shed 5 bases and J 0 bases; nucleotides not matched to a gene: 7. This CDR3 is CASSYQAGASTDTQYF. CDR3 bases: TGTGCCAGCAGCTACCAAGCGGGAGCTAGCACAGATACGCAGTATTTT.

The chain joins TRBV6-5 to TRBJ2-1, with D perhaps TRBD2 (5 bases). Germline V gene sequence: CDR1 MNHEY, CDR2 SVGAGI. This CDR3 comprises 14 residues. Deletions cut 5 bases from V and 2 bases from J, with 10 bases between. The CDR3 loop is CASSRGGPYNEQFF. The DNA for the CDR3 is TGTGCCAGCAGTCGTGGCGGGCCCTACAATGAGCAGTTCTTC.